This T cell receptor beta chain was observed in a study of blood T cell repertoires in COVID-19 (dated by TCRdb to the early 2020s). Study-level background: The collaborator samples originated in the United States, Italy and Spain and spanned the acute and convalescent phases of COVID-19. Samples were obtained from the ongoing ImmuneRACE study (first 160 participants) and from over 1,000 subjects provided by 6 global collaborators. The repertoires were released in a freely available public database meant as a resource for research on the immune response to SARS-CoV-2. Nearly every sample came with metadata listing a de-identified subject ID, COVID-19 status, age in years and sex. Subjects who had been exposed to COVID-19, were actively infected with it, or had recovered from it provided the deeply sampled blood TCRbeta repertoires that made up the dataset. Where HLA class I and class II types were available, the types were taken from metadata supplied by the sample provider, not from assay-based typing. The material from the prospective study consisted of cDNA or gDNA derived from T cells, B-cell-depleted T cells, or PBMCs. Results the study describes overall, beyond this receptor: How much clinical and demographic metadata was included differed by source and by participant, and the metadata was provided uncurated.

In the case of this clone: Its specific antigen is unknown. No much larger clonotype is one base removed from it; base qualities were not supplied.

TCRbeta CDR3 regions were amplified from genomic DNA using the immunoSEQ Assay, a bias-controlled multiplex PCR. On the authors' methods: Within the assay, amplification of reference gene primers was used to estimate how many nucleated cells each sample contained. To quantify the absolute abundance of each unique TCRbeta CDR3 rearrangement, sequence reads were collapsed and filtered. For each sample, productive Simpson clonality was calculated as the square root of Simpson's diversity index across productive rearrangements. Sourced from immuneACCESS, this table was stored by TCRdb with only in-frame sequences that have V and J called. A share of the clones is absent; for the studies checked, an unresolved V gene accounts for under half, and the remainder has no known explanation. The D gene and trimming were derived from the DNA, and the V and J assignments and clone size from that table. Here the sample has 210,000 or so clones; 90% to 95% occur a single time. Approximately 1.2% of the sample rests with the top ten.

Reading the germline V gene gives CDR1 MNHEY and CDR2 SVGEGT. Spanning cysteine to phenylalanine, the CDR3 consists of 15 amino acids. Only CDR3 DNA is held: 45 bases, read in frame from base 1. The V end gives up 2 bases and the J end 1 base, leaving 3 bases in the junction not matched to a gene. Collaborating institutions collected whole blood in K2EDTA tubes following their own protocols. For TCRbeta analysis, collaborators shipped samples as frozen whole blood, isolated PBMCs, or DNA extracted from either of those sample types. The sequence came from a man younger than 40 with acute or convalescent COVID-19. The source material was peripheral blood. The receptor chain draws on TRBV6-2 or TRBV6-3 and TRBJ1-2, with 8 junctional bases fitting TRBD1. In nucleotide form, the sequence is TGTGCCAGCAGTTACACCGACAGGGGTAACTATGGCTACACCTTC. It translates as CASSYTDRGNYGYTF.